Here is one T cell receptor (beta chain) with its context. Its antigen target is currently unknown. An approximately 2.5 ml peripheral blood sample was drawn into PAXgene tubes per donor and stored at -80°C. Without any T cell sorting, total RNA was extracted from whole blood using the PAXgene blood miRNA kit on an automated QIAcube. Peripheral blood from monozygotic twin pairs concordant or discordant for inflammatory bowel disease was subjected to deep TCRalpha and TCRbeta repertoire profiling with unique molecular barcoding. For every twin pair, smoking habits were documented, and each individual was categorised as a current, former or never smoker. The library relied on 5' RACE. For each TCR library, 3,000 to 4,000 ng of total RNA was used. For each sample, cDNA synthesis was carried out in eight separate reactions using SMARTScribe reverse transcriptase. Unique molecular identifiers containing a 6-nucleotide sample barcode were introduced through template switching during cDNA synthesis. Two nested PCRs of roughly 16 and 10 cycles amplified the TCRalpha and TCRbeta cDNA, and bead purification followed each PCR. Before amplification, the cDNA was treated with uracil DNA-glycosylase and purified using the QIAquick PCR purification kit. The second PCR added Illumina TruSeq-compatible adapters along with sample-specific barcodes. TapeStation and Qubit were used to check library quality and concentration, and roughly 5.5 ng of each library was pooled. Pooled libraries were sequenced on an Illumina HiSeq2500 single-index Rapid Run with 2 x 100 bp reads and custom sequencing primers. From the authors' description of their analysis: PCR and sequencing errors were corrected by UMI-based consensus assembly using MiGEC version 1.2.6. MiXCR version 2.1.1 was used for V(D)J alignment, clonotype assembly and CDR3 extraction. To normalise gene usage, clonotype sharing and MAIT/NKT TCR abundance, the analysis used the top 1000, 10 000 and 20 000 clonotypes per sample. Diversity was computed as the inverse Simpson index with the vegan R package after downsampling to 27 000 UMIs. Paired Mann-Whitney U tests were applied to discordant twin pairs, and Benjamini-Hochberg correction was used for multiple testing. TCRdb reprocessed the sequencing reads and holds a single record per CDR3 protein sequence, with no DNA. TCRdb assigned the V and J calls; the authors' analysis was not used. The sample table on file contains some 300,000 distinct CDR3 sequences. Over 5% of the sample lies in the top ten.

Including the terminal cysteine and phenylalanine, the CDR3 comprises 12 residues. The record lacks a DNA sequence. Based on the germline V gene (reference sequence), the CDR1 and CDR2 sequences are DFQATT and SNEGSKA. The sample originates from a study of monozygotic twins with inflammatory bowel disease (dated by TCRdb to about 2019). Some background on the complete study: In total, approximately 28 monozygotic twin pairs made up the full study: 19 Danish pairs, all IBD-discordant, plus nine German pairs, of which four were IBD-concordant and five were IBD-discordant. Disease-associated traits were sought mainly through comparisons between IBD patients and their genetically identical healthy co-twins within discordant pairs. Each individual had, on average, about 151 000 unique TCRalpha sequences and 181 000 unique TCRbeta sequences available for analysis. What the research found in general, with its limitations: No single strong signal or clonotype linked to IBD turned up in the results, so the idea that one exists was not supported. A decrease in TCRbeta repertoire diversity, as measured by inverse Simpson index, was observed in IBD patients compared with their healthy co-twins. Concordant and discordant twins showed no difference in repertoire similarity, possibly because of limited statistical power. The analysis was unable to tell apart different T cell subtypes. Compared with healthy twins, IBD patients shared fewer clonotypes with other individuals, and the difference was most pronounced in patients with signs of disease activity. Because patients were on differing immunosuppressive treatments, the repertoires may have picked up extra background noise and inter-individual variability.

This clonotype was obtained from a human donor with ulcerative colitis or Crohn's disease, or a healthy co-twin of an affected twin (not recorded which). The specimen sequenced was blood. The sequence is built from TRBV20-1 and TRBJ1-6. The CDR3 corresponds to CSARRENSPLHF.